This entry is about one T cell receptor beta chain. The source of the sample is a study of blood T cell repertoires in COVID-19. Study-wide context: The United States, Italy and Spain were the sources of the acute and convalescent COVID-19 samples. From T cells, B-cell-depleted T cells, or PBMCs came the material, which was cDNA or gDNA.

Study processing details: Amplifying reference gene primers gave estimates of nucleated cell counts. Method: immunoSEQ multiplex PCR; TCRdb's copy keeps in-frame clones and lacks some. V and J calls and clone size are those listed in that table; D and trimming were worked out from the DNA. The sample lists 150,000 to 200,000 clones; roughly 87% were seen once. The CDR3 extends over 13 amino acids. Germline values: CDR1 LNHDA, CDR2 SQIVND (reference sequence). V gave up 2 bases and J gave up 6 bases, with 10 bases separating them. This rearrangement joins TRBV19 to TRBJ1-1; the D gene is possibly TRBD1 (5 bases). The source material was peripheral blood. This TCR came from a woman aged 70-85 years with acute or convalescent COVID-19. The CDR3 sequence is CASSIRQGPEAFF. The CDR3 nucleotides are TGTGCCAGTAGTATAAGGCAGGGCCCTGAAGCTTTCTTT.